This TCR beta chain comes out of a study of pediatric ulcerative colitis. General study points: Ulcerative colitis patients shared more blood-rectal clones than controls. This repertoire reflects total lymphocytes rather than subpopulations like regulatory T cells.

The survey-level immunoSEQ assay was used. Clones were sequenced by immunoSEQ multiplex PCR, and TCRdb holds only the in-frame ones, with some missing. The sample shows tens of thousands of clones, 86% of them seen only once. A note on this clone: As yet, its antigen is unknown.

With 4 bases removed from V and 4 bases from J, the gap between germline ends came to 19 bases. The germline V gene encodes CDR1 SGHDN and CDR2 FVKESK. This CDR3 comprises 16 residues. No immunosuppressive drugs were given to ulcerative colitis patients before diagnostic colonoscopy. This receptor was taken from a boy aged 10-17 years with severe ulcerative colitis. V gene TRBV14 combines with J gene TRBJ1-2; no clear D. Sequencing was performed on blood. CDR3 sequence: CASSRGPSPGGYGYTF. The CDR3 nucleotides are TGTGCCAGCAGCCGAGGACCATCACCCGGAGGCTATGGCTACACCTTC.